One TCR beta chain is described in this entry. As yet, its antigen is unknown. This entry comes from a study of tumor-infiltrating lymphocytes in glioblastoma multiforme. Study-wide points: RNA-based TCR sequencing may distort clone frequencies, since cells carry unequal TCR transcript numbers.

TCRB libraries came from RNA via three nested multiplex PCR rounds. Each CDR3 protein gets one entry after TCRdb re-called the multiplex PCR reads with MiXCR. The profile shows 10,000 to 15,000 distinct CDR3 sequences, almost 65% of them singletons. This receptor was obtained from a male donor with glioblastoma. The sequenced sample was brain tumor tissue.

CDR3 sequence: CASSYHPSGPPHLHEQYF. DNA for the CDR3: TGTGCCAGCAGTTACCACCCTAGCGGTCCCCCCCACCTCCACGAGCAGTACTTC. The chain employs TRBV6-6 and TRBJ2-7, with 7 bases that match TRBD2. Germline V gene lookup returns CDR1 MNHNY and CDR2 SVGAGI (reference sequence). The CDR3 length is 18 residues. Trimming at V came to 2 bases and at J to 5 bases, leaving 18 bases not matched to a gene.